This T cell receptor beta chain came from a study of Ad26.COV2.S vaccination and SARS-CoV-2 variants (dated by TCRdb to 2020 to 2023). In the study overall: TCRbeta repertoire sequencing served as the tool for gauging how specific and how broad the SARS-CoV-2-reactive T cell receptors were following Ad26.COV2.S vaccination. The TCR-sequenced set comprised about 32 samples: approximately 20 Ad26.COV2.S vaccine recipients, 5 placebo recipients and 8 SARS-CoV-2 convalescent individuals.

Interpreted using the paper, the time point label stands for: individuals recovered from natural SARS-CoV-2 infection. Regarding this clone: It lacks a known antigen. The record has no base qualities; no much larger clone is one base away.

TCRbeta CDR3 regions were sequenced with the immunoSEQ Assay. After extraction, genomic DNA underwent amplification by bias-controlled multiplex PCR, followed by high-throughput sequencing. Per the source publication's procedure: To quantify the absolute abundance of every unique TCRbeta CDR3 region, sequences were collapsed and filtered. T cell fraction was estimated by normalizing TCRbeta template counts to usable DNA, which was measured by amplifying reference genes present in all nucleated cells. Repertoire TCRs were annotated as SARS-CoV-2-specific when V gene, CDR3 amino acid sequence and J gene were exactly matched to a known reactive TCR set. The reference SARS-CoV-2 TCR set came from MIRA and was filtered for enrichment in COVID-19-positive ImmuneCODE repertoires, removing public or cross-reactive TCRs. Drawing on the MIRA antigens, annotated TCRs were analysed further at the level of specific ORF or position within ORF. Breadth was defined as the number of annotated unique rearrangements divided by the total number of unique productive rearrangements, and depth was defined as the summed frequency of the annotated unique rearrangements. Two-sided Wilcoxon rank-sum tests were applied when comparing TCR breadth between groups. What TCRdb holds here is the immuneACCESS table cut down to in-frame rearrangements. Part of the clones is not present; checked against another copy, under half of the missing clones reflect an unresolved V gene, and the others are unexplained. V, J and clone size are those of that table, while D and trimming were read from the DNA. This sample has about 140,000 clones in its table, and 86% of those were observed once. Of the sample, less than 6% is held by the ten largest clones.

Between the V and J ends, shortened by 1 base and 3 bases respectively, the junction contains 9 bases. The CDR3 spans 13 residues, from the cysteine through the phenylalanine. The CDR3 DNA has 39 bases and is translated from base 1. Reading the germline V gene (reference sequence) gives CDR1 GTSNPN and CDR2 SVGIG. The research as a whole found: After vaccination, substantial breadth of spike-specific CD8+ and CD4+ T cell responses was reported. Non-spike TCR breadth was comparable between vaccine and placebo recipients, consistent with the vaccine containing only spike. Spike-specific TCR breadth was higher in Ad26.COV2.S recipients than in placebo recipients (P = 0.0014). The authors noted that total T cell responses may have been underestimated by the TCR breadth and depth analyses.

This TCR was sampled from a human donor who had recovered from COVID-19. The input for sequencing was peripheral blood, taken after recovery from COVID-19. Recombination joined TRBV30 with TRBJ1-1; TRBD1 is possibly the D segment (5 matching bases). CDR3 sequence: CAWSARGDTEAFF. The DNA sequence follows: TGTGCCTGGAGTGCACGGGGGGACACTGAAGCTTTCTTT.